The 23 T cell receptor beta chains below were found in one sample sequenced in a study of beta chain features in type 1 diabetes. General observations from the study: TCRB CDR3s from Type 1 diabetes patients were moderately but significantly shorter in all four CD4+ subsets.

Their target antigens are unknown. TCRB transcripts that were expressed got sequenced, as all of the isolated RNA had been reverse transcribed. TCRdb's table, derived via immunoSEQ multiplex PCR, lists solely in-frame clones and lacks some. The data hold roughly 230,000 clones, with approximately 11% observed a single time. Material: naive CD4+ T cells from blood. Source of these receptors: a man aged 25-45 years with type 1 diabetes.

V is TRBV19 and J is TRBJ2-2; 12 bases map to TRBD2. The CDR3 runs 15 residues. Germline trimming cut 10 bases from V and 7 bases from J; bases unmatched to any gene: 10. Germline CDR1 reads LNHDA; CDR2 reads SQIVND (reference sequence). This chain's CDR3 is CATGGLAGNNGELFF. CDR3 bases: TGTGCCACCGGAGGACTAGCGGGGAATAACGGGGAGCTGTTTTTT. Looking up the rest from reference TRBV19 and TRBJ2-2 gives the full variable domain: DGGITQSPKYLFRKEGQNVTLSCEQNLNHDAMYWYRQDPGQGLRLIYYSQIVNDFQKGDIAEGYSVSREKKESFPLTVTSAQKNPTAFYLCATGGLAGNNGELFFGEGSRLTVL.

This clone was picked up a small number of times. The chain employs TRBV9 and TRBJ1-2, with 9 nucleotides matching TRBD1. The germline CDR1 and CDR2 sequences are SGDLS and YYNGEE. This CDR3 contains 14 residues. V lost 3 bases, J lost 8 bases, and 8 bases stayed unmatched. The CDR3 DNA reads as TGTGCCAGCAGCGCCGGGACAGGGATTGTCGGCTACACCTTC. It specifies CASSAGTGIVGYTF. The entire variable domain, with the rest obtained from reference TRBV9 and TRBJ1-2, is as follows: DSGVTQTPKHLITATGQRVTLRCSPRSGDLSVYWYQQSLDQGLQFLIQYYNGEERAKGNILERFSAQQFPDLHSELNLSSLELGDSALYFCASSAGTGIVGYTFGSGTRLTVV.

The chain is built from TRBV27 and TRBJ2-1; TRBD1 aligns across 11 bases. This CDR3 region has 15 residues. V shed 2 bases and J 5 bases; nucleotides not matched to a gene: 2. CDR1 is MNHEY, CDR2 SMNVEV, per germline (reference sequence). CDR3 loop: CASSLGTGGDNEQFF. The CDR3 DNA sequence: TGTGCCAGCAGTTTAGGGACAGGGGGTGACAATGAGCAGTTCTTC.

This clone was counted between two and nine times. The V gene is TRBV6-6, the J gene TRBJ1-6; the D is unclear. The CDR3 sequence is 15 residues long. Deletions cut 0 bases from V and 14 bases from J, with 17 bases between. Germline V gene lookup returns CDR1 MNHNY and CDR2 SVGAGI (reference sequence). CDR3 protein: CASSYSPRDPGSLHF. The DNA of the CDR3 is TGTGCCAGCAGTTACTCGCCTCGGGATCCCGGGTCCCTCCACTTT.

The chain is built from TRBV4-3 and TRBJ2-7; 8 positions match TRBD2. The V and J ends lost 10 bases and 5 bases, in that order; junction bases with no gene match: 16. This CDR3 is built from 15 residues. Germline V gene lookup returns CDR1 LGHNA and CDR2 YSLEER. The CDR3 DNA is TGCGCCAAAAAAGCCGCTAGCGGGTTTGCAAACGAGCAGTACTTC. Protein product: CAKKAASGFANEQYF.

This clone was seen a handful of times. The V gene is TRBV9, the J gene TRBJ2-5, with TRBD2 identical over 9 bases. With 2 bases clipped from V and 3 bases from J, the junction kept 5 bases outside the gene matches. The CDR3 is 15 amino acids. Per the germline V gene, CDR1 is SGDLS and CDR2 is YYNGEE. The CDR3, as DNA: TGTGCCAGCAGCGTCGGGCGGGGGGGTGAAGAGACCCAGTACTTC. It specifies CASSVGRGGEETQYF.

The chain recombines TRBV29-1 with TRBJ2-7; 8 bases fit TRBD1. V was pared by 6 bases and J by 13 bases, with 11 bases of the junction left unmatched. Looked up from germline, CDR1 is SQVTM and CDR2 is ANQGSEA. There are 11 residues in the CDR3. The chain's CDR3 is CSVDWGDRLYF. The CDR3 DNA is TGCAGCGTCGACTGGGGGGACAGGCTATACTTC.

V usage is TRBV9 and J usage is TRBJ1-6; 7 nucleotides agree with TRBD1. The CDR3 runs to 14 residues. Germline loops: CDR1 SGDLS, CDR2 YYNGEE. The V segment lost 6 bases and the J segment 10 bases; nucleotides outside the gene matches: 10. The CDR3 spells CASNRGTRGSPLHF. The CDR3 coding sequence is TGTGCCAGCAACCGAGGGACCAGGGGGTCACCCCTCCACTTT.

This clone was seen more than once but under ten times. V and J are TRBV30 and TRBJ1-3; the D gene is possibly TRBD1 (5 bases). V was pared by 0 bases and J by 0 bases, with 6 bases between. CDR1 is GTSNPN, CDR2 SVGIG, per germline (reference sequence). This CDR3 is 14 amino acids long. CDR3 DNA sequence: TGTGCCTGGAGTGTACAGGTCTCTGGAAACACCATATATTTT. As protein: CAWSVQVSGNTIYF.

This clone was observed a handful of times. The rearrangement uses TRBV5-1 and TRBJ2-5; possibly TRBD2 for D (5 bases). Looked up from germline, CDR1 is SGHRS and CDR2 is YFSETQ. The CDR3 contains 15 residues. V lost 4 bases to trimming and J lost 2 bases, with 15 bases between them. CDR3 residues: CASSLDGVGQETQYF. CDR3 in DNA: TGCGCCAGCAGCCTGGACGGGGTAGGGCAAGAGACCCAGTACTTC.

This clone showed up just a few times. The genes are TRBV29-1 and TRBJ2-5, with D possibly TRBD2 on 5 matching bases. The CDR3 is 11 residues long. From germline, CDR1 is SQVTM and CDR2 ANQGSEA. Deletions cut 7 bases from V and 0 bases from J, with 6 bases between. The CDR3 sequence: CSAGNQETQYF. Written as DNA, the CDR3 is TGCAGCGCCGGGAACCAAGAGACCCAGTACTTC.

V gene TRBV7-9 combines with J gene TRBJ1-2, with D hard to call. V lost 3 bases, J lost 2 bases, and 4 bases lay in between. In germline, CDR1 is SEHNR, CDR2 FQNEAQ (reference sequence). The CDR3 is made up of 12 amino acids. This CDR3 is CASSFRNYGYTF. In DNA form, the CDR3 reads TGTGCCAGCAGCTTCCGGAACTATGGCTACACCTTC.

The CDR3 DNA reads TGTGCCAGCAGCGACTTAAAACGGGACAGGGGATCAAGCTATGGCTACACCTTC. Translated, it gives CASSDLKRDRGSSYGYTF. The rearrangement joins TRBV5-6 to TRBJ1-2; TRBD1 matches 10 bases. Trimming removed 4 bases from V and 4 bases from J; junction bases left unmatched: 16. This CDR3 region has 18 residues. Germline lookup yields CDR1 SGHDT and CDR2 YYEEEE.

This sequence joins TRBV9 and TRBJ2-1; D may be TRBD2 (6 bases). The CDR3 consists of 12 residues. The germline V gene has CDR1 SGDLS and CDR2 YYNGEE. Deletions cut 10 bases from V and 10 bases from J, with 18 bases between. This CDR3 is CAVGSLEGEQFF. The CDR3, as DNA: TGTGCCGTCGGGAGCTTGGAAGGCGAGCAGTTCTTC.

The J gene is TRBJ1-1, the V gene TRBV7-3; 9 bases are shared with TRBD1. The germline CDR1 and CDR2 sequences are SGHTA and FQGTGA. The CDR3 has 15 residues. The ends lost 5 bases at V and 3 bases at J; junction bases unmatched: 7. The CDR3 here is CASSRRGQGDTEAFF. The DNA for the CDR3 is TGTGCCAGCAGCCGAAGGGGACAGGGCGACACTGAAGCTTTCTTT.

This clone occurred a few times. V gene TRBV7-2 combines with J gene TRBJ2-7; D perhaps matches TRBD1 (6 bases). CDR3 length equals 14 residues. V was trimmed by 1 base and J by 4 bases, leaving 11 bases between them. Germline assignment: CDR1 SGHTA and CDR2 FQGNSA. CDR3 sequence (DNA): TGTGCCAGCAGCTTAGGAGGGGGACCGTACGAGCAGTACTTC. Translated: CASSLGGGPYEQYF.

This clone was detected only a few times. The J gene is TRBJ2-1, the V gene TRBV11-2; D not certain. Germline loops: CDR1 SGHAT, CDR2 FQNNGV. V lost 5 bases, J lost 4 bases, and 3 bases lay in between. The CDR3 contains 11 residues. This CDR3 is CASSRYNEQFF. In DNA form, the CDR3 reads TGTGCCAGCAGCCGGTACAATGAGCAGTTCTTC.

As concerns this clone: The sample has other DNA sequences that encode this CDR3 too. The J gene is TRBJ2-3, the V gene TRBV9; the D gene is possibly TRBD2 (5 bases). Germline V gene sequence: CDR1 SGDLS, CDR2 YYNGEE. V lost 0 bases to trimming and J lost 6 bases, with 8 bases between them. The CDR3 is 13 residues long. CDR3 DNA: TGTGCCAGCAGCGTAGCTCCGGGGGATACGCAGTATTTT. This translates into CASSVAPGDTQYF.

This clone came up a few times. The V gene is TRBV5-1, the J gene TRBJ2-7; 11 bases are shared with TRBD2. V shed 3 bases, J shed 4 bases, and the junction held 6 bases outside the gene matches. Germline V gene lookup returns CDR1 SGHRS and CDR2 YFSETQ. The length of the CDR3 is 15 residues. The CDR3 sequence: CASSSIAGGPYEQYF. In nucleotides, the CDR3 is TGCGCCAGCAGCTCAATAGCGGGGGGGCCTTACGAGCAGTACTTC.

This rearrangement joins TRBV5-6 to TRBJ2-5; D possibly corresponds to TRBD2 (6 bases). Trimming shortened V by 2 bases and J by 0 bases, and 8 bases separated the two germline ends. This CDR3 has 14 residues. The germline gives CDR1 SGHDT, CDR2 YYEEEE. DNA for the CDR3: TGTGCCAGCAGCTTAGGAGGGTACCAAGAGACCCAGTACTTC. It is translated as CASSLGGYQETQYF.

This clone was seen a handful of times. The V gene is TRBV15, the J gene TRBJ1-3; tentatively, D is TRBD1 (6 bases). This CDR3 is built from 13 residues. Per germline, CDR1 LNHNV and CDR2 YYDKDF (reference sequence). Trimming pared 5 bases from V and 5 bases from J, leaving 10 bases between. DNA of the CDR3: TGTGCCACCAGCGAGGGACAACGAAACACCATATATTTT. Translating gives CATSEGQRNTIYF.

The chain recombines TRBV6-5 with TRBJ2-1; 9 bases agree with TRBD1. Germline V lookup: CDR1 MNHEY, CDR2 SVGAGI. The ends lost 5 bases at V and 7 bases at J; junction bases unmatched: 9. The CDR3 consists of 15 residues. CDR3 residues: CASSRASDRGNEQFF. Written as DNA, the CDR3 is TGTGCCAGCAGTAGGGCCTCGGACAGGGGAAATGAGCAGTTCTTC.

This clone was recorded a few times. V and J are TRBV9 and TRBJ2-1; tentatively, D is TRBD2 (6 bases). CDR1 and CDR2 from the germline V gene are SGDLS and YYNGEE. Trimming stripped 3 bases from V and 8 bases from J, with 15 bases between. The CDR3 has 14 amino acids. The CDR3: CASSGGGAIYEQFF. The CDR3 nucleotides read TGTGCCAGCAGCGGTGGCGGGGCAATTTATGAGCAGTTCTTC.